This T cell receptor (beta chain) was identified in a study of vaccination effects on CD4 cells after COVID-19. For the study at large: After expansion with viral peptide pools in the ViraFEST assay, antigen-specific CD4+ T cells were sequenced.

At the end of over 8 days of culture, CD4+ T cells were isolated. It was between March and December 2020 that the person had a SARS-CoV-2 infection confirmed by PCR. Two-dose BNT162b2 or mRNA-1273 vaccination was given to participants. This CDR3 is 14 amino acids long. Trimming removed 6 bases at V and 6 bases at J, with 17 bases between. CDR1 and CDR2 (germline): LNHDA, SQIVND (reference sequence). Profiling relied on immunoSEQ multiplex PCR, and the TCRdb table lists in-frame clones only, not all of them. The sample consists of nearly 50,000 clones, about four fifths of them appearing once. A note on this clone: Its cognate antigen is unknown.

This receptor was obtained from a human donor who had a prior SARS-CoV-2 infection. The sample was CD4+ T cells from PBMCs cultured without peptide, taken after COVID-19 vaccination. J is TRBJ1-1 and V is TRBV19; D perhaps matches TRBD1 (6 bases). The CDR3 here is CASSWTVSVAEAFF. CDR3 in DNA: TGTGCCAGTAGCTGGACAGTCTCTGTGGCTGAAGCTTTCTTT.